The sequence of this T cell receptor beta chain was determined in a study of identical twins. Findings and limits, study-wide: Within cord blood, abundant beta clonotypes carried fewer insertions, but memory repertoires showed no such trend.

Each CDR3 protein is one row after TCRdb ran MiXCR on the 5' RACE reads. The data hold about 470,000 distinct CDR3 sequences, with roughly a quarter observed a single time. Germline CDR1 reads SGHRS; CDR2 reads YFSETQ. The CDR3 is 13 residues long. V shed 7 bases and J shed 6 bases, with 13 bases lying between them. This clonotype came up a few times. Its specificity is not known. These same records also appear under a second study, on T cells expressing NK-cell markers. That study adds: It was sorted CD3+CD56+NKG2C+, CD3+CD56+NKG2C- and CD3+CD56-NKG2C+ T cells that supplied the TCR beta repertoires. In the group of eight sequenced donors, seven were HCMV-seropositive and one was seronegative. The same clonotypes also predominated in the CD3+CD56-NKG2C+ fraction of several donors.

The TCR was taken from a woman aged 18-29 years in good health. The gene calls are TRBV5-1 and TRBJ2-2; D is ambiguous. Input material: CD4+ T cells sorted from blood. The CDR3 loop reads CASGPVEAGELFF. The CDR3 DNA reads TGCGCCAGCGGACCGGTGGAAGCCGGGGAGCTGTTTTTT.